Presented here are 21 T cell receptor beta chains from one specimen sequenced in a study of T cells in women clearing cervical HPV infection. Profiled with immunoSEQ multiplex PCR; TCRdb holds only in-frame clones, not every one. This table lists fewer than 35,000 clones. Sequencing was done on a sample of blood buffy coat. Every receptor here comes from a woman aged 18-69 years with a cervical HPV16 infection that either progressed to CIN3+ or cleared (not recorded which).

CDR3 bases read: TGTGCCAGCTCACCATGGACGAGGGGAAACACTGAA. Protein product: CASSPWTRGNTE. The full CDR3 protein reads CASSPWTRGNTEAFF. The gene calls are TRBV18 and TRBJ1-1, with D possibly being TRBD1 (5 bases). The read falls 3 residues short of the CDR3 end, and the missing part is taken from the germline J gene. The germline gives CDR1 KGHSH, CDR2 LQKENI. The CDR3 is 15 amino acids. Trimming took off 2 bases at V and 2 bases at J, with 12 bases between the two ends.

As regards this clone: The read halts 3 residues ahead of the CDR3 end, with the missing end drawn from the germline J gene. The V gene is TRBV19, the J gene TRBJ2-7; the match to TRBD1 covers 10 bases. The CDR3 covers 15 residues. Germline lookup yields CDR1 LNHDA and CDR2 SQIVND (reference sequence). The trim removed 5 bases at V and 2 bases at J, leaving 6 bases unmatched. The CDR3 DNA, read in part, is TGTGCCAGTAGTTCGATGACAGGGGGCGCCTACGAG. This gives the protein CASSSMTGGAYE. The complete CDR3 reads CASSSMTGGAYEQYF.

Details on this clone: Sequencing ends 3 residues short of the CDR3 end; the germline J gene provides the rest. V is TRBV19 and J is TRBJ2-7; TRBD1 matches 7 bases. The CDR3 runs 15 residues. Trimming cost V 5 bases and J 3 bases; bases outside gene matches: 10. The germline gives CDR1 LNHDA, CDR2 SQIVND (reference sequence). The sequenced part of the CDR3 DNA is TGTGCCAGTAGTTCAGGGACAGAAACCTTCTACGAG. Translation gives CASSSGTETFYE. The CDR3 as a whole reads CASSSGTETFYEQYF. Full variable domain (remainder filled in from reference TRBV19 and TRBJ2-7): DGGITQSPKYLFRKEGQNVTLSCEQNLNHDAMYWYRQDPGQGLRLIYYSQIVNDFQKGDIAEGYSVSREKKESFPLTVTSAQKNPTAFYLCASSSGTETFYEQYFGPGTRLTVT.

Turning to this clone: The read gets to within 3 residues of the CDR3 end, and the germline J gene fills in the rest. The V call is TRBV20-1, the J call TRBJ2-3, with D possibly matching TRBD1 (5 bases). The CDR3 sequence is 13 residues long. The germline V gene has CDR1 DFQATT and CDR2 SNEGSKA (reference sequence). The CDR3 bases that were read are TGCAGTGCTAGTGGAGACTCCACACAGGCG. It translates to CSASGDSTQA. From start to end, the CDR3 is CSASGDSTQAQYF.

To note about this clone: The observed sequence ends 3 residues before the CDR3 terminus, with the missing tail filled in from the germline J gene. This chain connects TRBV7-2 to TRBJ1-2, with a weak D call TRBD1 (6 bases). CDR3 size: 15 residues. The germline CDR1 and CDR2 sequences are SGHTA and FQGNSA. With 0 bases removed from V and 3 bases from J, the gap between germline ends came to 11 bases. This CDR3 reads CASSLARGAYYGYTF. The covered CDR3 bases are TGTGCCAGCAGCTTAGCCAGGGGTGCTTACTATGGC.

The CDR3 reads CSAPQGQGADTQYF. The covered CDR3 bases are TGCAGTGCTCCCCAAGGACAGGGTGCAGATACG. J is TRBJ2-3 and V is TRBV20-1; 8 positions match TRBD1. The sequenced fragment ends 3 residues before the CDR3 boundary, so the rest is inferred from the germline J gene. CDR1 is DFQATT, CDR2 SNEGSKA, per germline (reference sequence). The junction had 8 bases not matched to a gene; V was cut back by 5 bases and J by 4 bases. The CDR3 length is 14 residues.

With respect to this clone: Read data end 3 residues before the CDR3 end; the end is taken from the germline J gene. The chain uses TRBV29-1 and TRBJ2-7, with 7 bases matching TRBD2. The CDR3 is 13 amino acids. Trimming took 4 bases from V and 4 from J; bases not matched to a gene: 7. Per the germline V gene, CDR1 is SQVTM and CDR2 is ANQGSEA. CDR3 sequence: CSVVWGLQYEQYF. CDR3 DNA, as far as it was read: TGCAGCGTTGTGTGGGGACTACAATACGAG.

On this clone itself: The read halts 3 residues ahead of the CDR3 end, with the missing end drawn from the germline J gene. This specimen includes other DNA sequences encoding the same CDR3. This sequence joins TRBV5-1 and TRBJ1-3; 7 bases line up with TRBD1. Germline CDR1 and CDR2: SGHRS and YFSETQ. The CDR3 has 16 residues. J was trimmed by 0 bases and V by 4 bases; bases with no gene match: 7. CDR3 DNA, as far as it was read: TGCGCCAGCAGCGGGGGACAGCTTTACTCTGGAAACACC. This translates into CASSGGQLYSGNT. The CDR3 in its entirety is CASSGGQLYSGNTIYF.

In regard to this clone: The sequence runs out 3 residues before the end of the CDR3; the remainder is reconstructed from the germline J gene. The rearrangement uses TRBV7-2 and TRBJ2-3; 9 nucleotides match TRBD2. Germline CDR1 is SGHTA and CDR2 is FQGNSA. The CDR3 has 14 residues. The junction had 4 bases not matched to a gene; V was cut back by 5 bases and J by 4 bases. The DNA read from the CDR3 is TGTGCCAGCAGCATAGGGACTAGCCCAGATACG. This encodes CASSIGTSPDT. The full CDR3 reads CASSIGTSPDTQYF.

Turning to this clone: The sequence runs out 3 residues before the end of the CDR3; the remainder is reconstructed from the germline J gene. The chain carries TRBV27 and TRBJ2-3; D may be TRBD2 (5 bases). This CDR3 has 16 amino acids. CDR1 is MNHEY, CDR2 SMNVEV, per germline (reference sequence). V gave up 2 bases and J gave up 0 bases, with 12 bases separating them. CDR3 DNA, as far as it was read: TGTGCCAGCAGTTTAATCTTCGGGGTAAGCACAGATACG. This codes for CASSLIFGVSTDT. The full CDR3 sequence reads CASSLIFGVSTDTQYF.

Worth noting for this clone: Coverage ceases 3 residues before the CDR3 finishes, and the germline J gene fills in the end. This rearrangement joins TRBV6-1 to TRBJ1-2; D gene uncertain. V gave up 2 bases and J gave up 4 bases, with 14 bases separating them. Germline CDR1 and CDR2: MNHNS and SASEGT. The CDR3 contains 15 residues. The sequenced CDR3 bases are TGTGCCAGCAGTGAAAGGGTGGGTCAGAGCTATGGC. It is translated as CASSERVGQSYG. The entire CDR3 sequence reads CASSERVGQSYGYTF.

To note about this clone: The sequenced fragment ends 3 residues before the CDR3 boundary, so the rest is inferred from the germline J gene. The rearrangement joins TRBV2 to TRBJ2-4; weak D call: TRBD1 (5 bases). Germline values: CDR1 SNHLY, CDR2 FYNNEI. The CDR3 sequence is 13 residues long. CDR3 DNA (partial): TGTGCCAGCAGTCCGGACATGAATCATGGT. Protein product: CASSPDMNHG. The whole CDR3 reads CASSPDMNHGQYF.

As concerns this clone: The sequence runs out 3 residues before the end of the CDR3; the remainder is reconstructed from the germline J gene. The V gene is TRBV19, the J gene TRBJ1-1; TRBD1 might be the D (6 bases). The CDR3 covers 16 residues. Germline V gives CDR1 LNHDA, CDR2 SQIVND (reference sequence). Trimming stripped 3 bases from V and 0 bases from J, with 14 bases between. The CDR3 region is CASSIWQGNLNTEAFF. Partial CDR3 DNA: TGTGCCAGTAGTATTTGGCAGGGGAACCTGAACACTGAA.

With respect to this clone: The read ends 3 residues early relative to the CDR3; the germline J gene fills the gap. The V call is TRBV6-2 or TRBV6-3, the J call TRBJ1-1; 7 positions match TRBD1. Germline CDR1 reads MNHEY; CDR2 reads SVGEGT. The CDR3 is 16 residues long. With 2 bases clipped from V and 2 bases from J, the junction kept 8 bases outside the gene matches. CDR3 sequence reads: CASSYRGGDRNTEAFF. The CDR3 DNA, read in part, is TGTGCCAGCAGTTACCGAGGAGGGGACAGAAACACTGAA.

On this clone itself: Sequencing ends 3 residues short of the CDR3 end; the germline J gene provides the rest. The chain has TRBV20-1 and TRBJ2-7; possibly TRBD1 for D (6 bases). The length of the CDR3 is 11 residues. Looked up from germline, CDR1 is DFQATT and CDR2 is SNEGSKA (reference sequence). V shed 6 bases and J shed 4 bases, with 10 bases lying between them. CDR3 DNA, as far as it was read: TGCAGTGCGGCAGGGGATTACGAG. Translation gives CSAAGDYE. The full CDR3 reads CSAAGDYEQYF.

A word on this clone: The CDR3 end falls 3 residues outside the read, so it is completed with the germline J gene. The chain recombines TRBV5-1 with TRBJ1-2; TRBD1 agrees at 8 bases. J lost 2 bases, V lost 4 bases, and 7 bases had no gene match. CDR1 and CDR2 from the germline V gene are SGHRS and YFSETQ. The CDR3 totals 15 residues. The CDR3 bases that were read are TGCGCCAGCAGCCAAGGACAGGGCGGGAACTATGGC. It codes for CASSQGQGGNYG. In full, the CDR3 is CASSQGQGGNYGYTF.

In regard to this clone: The read falls 3 residues short of the CDR3 end, and the missing part is taken from the germline J gene. This chain connects TRBV5-1 to TRBJ2-1; no clear D gene. V shed 2 bases and J shed 9 bases, with 12 bases lying between them. The CDR3 contains 13 residues. CDR1 is SGHRS, CDR2 YFSETQ, per germline. The covered CDR3 bases are TGCGCCAGCAGCTTCCGACGGGTTGGTGAG. As protein: CASSFRRVGE. The CDR3 in its entirety is CASSFRRVGEQFF.

Concerning this clone: The DNA ends 3 residues before the CDR3 does, and the rest of the CDR3 is filled in from the germline J gene. This chain connects TRBV7-3 to TRBJ2-3; maybe TRBD1 (6 bases). This CDR3 is 16 amino acids long. Germline V lookup: CDR1 SGHTA, CDR2 FQGTGA. Partial CDR3 DNA: TGTGCCAGCAGCCCCGGGGCGGGCAGGGGCCAAGAGACG. It translates to CASSPGAGRGQET. The full CDR3 protein is CASSPGAGRGQETQYF.

Concerning this clone itself: The read stops 3 residues short of the end of the CDR3; the missing end is completed from the germline J gene. The V call is TRBV7-3, the J call TRBJ1-4; D possibly corresponds to TRBD1 (6 bases). Germline lookup yields CDR1 SGHTA and CDR2 FQGTGA. The CDR3 extends over 13 amino acids. The sequenced CDR3 bases are TGTGCCAGCAGCTTAGGGGGCAACTCACCA. Encoded protein: CASSLGGNSP. The CDR3 as a whole reads CASSLGGNSPLFF.

As regards this clone: The read comes to an end 3 residues before the CDR3 does, leaving the germline J gene to fill in the end. The genes are TRBV9 and TRBJ1-6; maybe TRBD1 (6 bases). This CDR3 contains 15 residues. Germline CDR1 reads SGDLS; CDR2 reads YYNGEE. V lost 0 bases and J 6 bases, leaving 10 bases between the germline ends. CDR3 DNA, as far as it was read: TGTGCCAGCAGCGTAGGCGGACAGCGTAATTCACCC. Encoded protein: CASSVGGQRNSP. The CDR3, in full, reads CASSVGGQRNSPLHF. The variable domain in full, completed from reference TRBV9 and TRBJ1-6, reads DSGVTQTPKHLITATGQRVTLRCSPRSGDLSVYWYQQSLDQGLQFLIQYYNGEERAKGNILERFSAQQFPDLHSELNLSSLELGDSALYFCASSVGGQRNSPLHFGNGTRLTVT.

Points on this clone: The CDR3 end is not reached by the read, which stops 3 residues before it; the germline J gene fills it in. J is TRBJ1-1 and V is TRBV7-6; weak D call: TRBD1 (5 bases). From germline, CDR1 is SGHVS and CDR2 FNYEAQ. CDR3 length: 15 residues. The sequenced part of the CDR3 DNA is TGTGCCAGCAGCAGCTTCCAGGACAATCCGTACGAG. Its protein is CASSSFQDNPYE. The full CDR3 protein reads CASSSFQDNPYEAFF.